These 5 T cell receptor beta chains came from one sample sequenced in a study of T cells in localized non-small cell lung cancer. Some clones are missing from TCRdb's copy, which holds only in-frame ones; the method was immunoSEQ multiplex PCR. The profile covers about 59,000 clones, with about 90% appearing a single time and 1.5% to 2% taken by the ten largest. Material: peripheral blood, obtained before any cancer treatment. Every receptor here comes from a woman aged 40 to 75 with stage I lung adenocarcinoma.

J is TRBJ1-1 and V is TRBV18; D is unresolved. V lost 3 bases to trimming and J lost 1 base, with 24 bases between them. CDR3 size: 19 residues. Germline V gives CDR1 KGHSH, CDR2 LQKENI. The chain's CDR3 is CASSPRTVADGPPNTEAFF. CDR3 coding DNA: TGTGCCAGCTCACCCCGCACCGTTGCTGATGGACCGCCGAACACTGAAGCTTTCTTT.

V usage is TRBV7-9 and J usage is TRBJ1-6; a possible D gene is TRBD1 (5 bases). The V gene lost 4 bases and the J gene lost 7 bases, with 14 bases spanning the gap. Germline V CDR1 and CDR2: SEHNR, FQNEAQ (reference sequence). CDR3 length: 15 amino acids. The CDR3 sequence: CASSSSAGSNSPLHF. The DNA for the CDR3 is TGTGCCAGCAGCTCCTCGGCAGGGAGCAATTCACCCCTCCACTTT. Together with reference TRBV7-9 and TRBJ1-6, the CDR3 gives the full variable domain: DTGVSQNPRHKITKRGQNVTFRCDPISEHNRLYWYRQTLGQGPEFLTYFQNEAQLEKSRLLSDRFSAERPKGSFSTLEIQRTEQGDSAMYLCASSSSAGSNSPLHFGNGTRLTVT.

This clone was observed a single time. The CDR3 DNA reads TGTGCCAGCAGCTCGTCCCGGGACGGTAATGAAAAACTGTTTTTT. Its translation: CASSSSRDGNEKLFF. V usage is TRBV5-4 and J usage is TRBJ1-4, with a weak D call TRBD1 (5 bases). V dropped 3 bases and J dropped 4 bases, with 13 bases sitting between them. Germline assignment: CDR1 SGHNT and CDR2 YYREEE (reference sequence). The CDR3 sequence is 15 residues long. Supplemented by reference TRBV5-4 and TRBJ1-4, the full variable domain reads ETGVTQSPTHLIKTRGQQVTLRCSSQSGHNTVSWYQQALGQGPQFIFQYYREEENGRGNFPPRFSGLQFPNYSSELNVNALELDDSALYLCASSSSRDGNEKLFFGSGTQLSVL.

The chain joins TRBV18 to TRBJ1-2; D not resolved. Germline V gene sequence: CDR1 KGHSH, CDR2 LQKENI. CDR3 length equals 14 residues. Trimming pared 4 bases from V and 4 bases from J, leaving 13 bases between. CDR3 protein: CASSQPGVTYGYTF. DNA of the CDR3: TGTGCCAGCTCACAACCGGGAGTGACCTATGGCTACACCTTC.

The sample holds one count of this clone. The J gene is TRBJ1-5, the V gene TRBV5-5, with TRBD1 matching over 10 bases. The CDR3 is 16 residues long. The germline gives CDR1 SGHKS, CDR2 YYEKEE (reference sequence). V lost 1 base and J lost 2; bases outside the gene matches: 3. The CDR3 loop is CASSLMTGGGNQPQHF. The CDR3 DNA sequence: TGTGCCAGCAGCTTGATGACAGGGGGCGGCAATCAGCCCCAGCATTTT.